This T cell receptor beta chain was sequenced in a study of Ad26.COV2.S vaccination and SARS-CoV-2 variants. The length of the CDR3 is 14 residues. CDR1 and CDR2 (germline): LNHDA, SQIVND (reference sequence). Trimming cost V 4 bases and J 5 bases; bases outside gene matches: 4. TCRdb's copy holds only in-frame clones and misses some; the assay was immunoSEQ multiplex PCR. The table lists fewer than 900,000 clones, approximately 88% of them singletons. As for treatment: about 20 received Ad26.COV2.S at low or high dose, single or two shots; five or six received placebo; per-sample allocation not given. Sampling was done on day 63 after the first vaccine or placebo injection.

This TCR derives from a person between 18 and 65 years old who received the Ad26.COV2.S COVID-19 vaccine or a placebo. Sample: peripheral blood, taken in a trial of Ad26.COV2.S vaccine versus placebo. The chain couples TRBV19 to TRBJ2-3; 9 nucleotides line up with TRBD2. CDR3 DNA sequence: TGTGCCAGTAGTACGGGACTAGCAGGAGATACGCAGTATTTT. It is translated as CASSTGLAGDTQYF.